What follows is one T cell receptor (beta chain) and its context. Its antigen is currently not known. The record has no base qualities; no much larger clone is one base away. The record originates from a study of shared clonotypes between healthy human individuals (dated by TCRdb to the early 2020s). Describing the broader study: A couple of women and a few men aged 18 to 49 years were included in the cohort. For each donor, CD4 naive and CD4 memory were each run on three plates, CD8 naive on two plates, and CD8 memory on one plate. The study deeply sequenced blood TCR repertoires of about five healthy adults to estimate repertoire size and the extent of clonotype sharing between individuals. Different laboratories and diverse techniques were used to prepare libraries and sequence TCR repertoires, to increase sequencing depth and limit assay-specific biases. Leukapheresis yielded between about 0.94 and 8.9 billion PBMCs per donor.

From the cysteine up to the phenylalanine, the CDR3 has a length of 18 residues. The read is trimmed to its CDR3 DNA, 54 bases read in frame from base 1. The germline V gene sets CDR1 to LGHNA and CDR2 to YSLEER. V is trimmed back by 0 bases and J by 6 bases, and the junction contains 7 bases that no gene match accounts for. Using the deep immunoSEQ assay, TCR CDR3 regions were amplified from genomic DNA by multiplex PCR. Extracted genomic DNA from each cell subset was spread evenly across all wells of several immunoSEQ 96-well plates, with each plate serving as a replicate. For sorted subsets, 150 to 250 ng genomic DNA, equal to tens of thousands of T cell genomes, was loaded into each replicate PCR. The purified libraries were quantified using a Qubit 3.0 fluorometer, sized with a Bioanalyzer 2100, and then quantified again using the KAPA Library Quantification kit. Every immunoSEQ 96-well plate was sequenced on a separate single-read 150-cycle Illumina NextSeq 550 flow cell. Per the source publication's procedure: Because the immunoSEQ output included only junctional sequences and no quality scores, the filtering could not be the same as the filtering used for full-length reads. Sequences were annotated with PyIR, a Python wrapper for IgBLAST v1.9, and V/J genes and CDR3 were assigned using IMGT germline references. Reads were filtered out if the reads had weak V/J assignments (E-value above 1e-6), no CDR3, stop codons, out-of-frame junctions, or ambiguous translated residues. V3J clonotypes were defined as sequences sharing an identical inferred V gene, J gene, and CDR3 amino acid sequence. The percentage overlap between two repertoires was calculated by dividing the number of shared unique clonotypes by the size of the smaller repertoire. RTK rarefaction, the Chao1 estimator, and Recon v2.1 estimates of unobserved clonotypes were used to assess repertoire richness. Generation probabilities were computed with OLGA for all TCRbeta clonotypes obtained by the gDNA method from a few donors. Drawn from immuneACCESS, this table holds only the in-frame rearrangements with V and J called that TCRdb kept. Clones are partly lost; checked studies trace under half to an unresolved V gene and leave the rest unexplained. The V and J calls and clone size were taken over from that table, and D and trimming were inferred from the DNA. Recorded for this sample are 2 million to 2.5 million clones; roughly 90% of them occurred a single time. Together, the top ten hold 0.37% of the sample.

What the study reported, not specific to this receptor: Estimated clonotype richness was generally larger for naive than for memory subsets. The genetic and exposure-history diversity represented was limited by the small number of donors. Based on pairwise subsampling, the degree of clonotype sharing among donors was expected to be affected by sequencing depth. Even with the large sequencing depth, rarefaction of the sorted-subset datasets indicated that sequencing was incomplete. Only blood was sampled, and tissue TCR repertoires likely differ from those in blood. When several donors were compared, the shared fraction of clonotypes was about 5.2% for naive CD4, more than 3% for naive CD8, 2% to 2.5% for memory CD4, and about 0.36% for memory CD8. Higher generation probabilities were observed for clonotypes shared by all four sorted-subset donors than for non-shared clonotypes.

The donors were healthy, HIV-negative adults with no recently reported acute infections or vaccinations. All donors were Caucasian adults living in Nashville, Tennessee, USA. CD4+ T cells were enriched through magnetic negative selection, after which naive cells were positively selected on CD45RA and the remaining negative fraction served as the memory subset. Blood was obtained by leukapheresis, after which PBMCs were separated by Ficoll-Histopaque density gradient centrifugation and cryopreserved in liquid nitrogen vapor phase. Purity and quantity of every magnetically sorted T cell population were checked by analytical flow cytometry. Each sorted fraction had its genomic DNA isolated and then quantified by UV absorbance on a Nanodrop 2000c.

The sequence derives from a man aged 18 to 29 in good health. Some clones in this sample may be carry-over from other donors' samples. The chain joins TRBV4-3 to TRBJ2-1; TRBD2 agrees with 14 junctional bases. Sequencing was done on a sample of naive CD4+ T cells from PBMCs. The meaning of the sample's cell subset or site label: CD45RA+ positively selected. The bases read TGCGCCAGCAGCCAAGAAATTGGGACTAGCGGGAGTGGCAATGAGCAGTTCTTC. It is translated as CASSQEIGTSGSGNEQFF.